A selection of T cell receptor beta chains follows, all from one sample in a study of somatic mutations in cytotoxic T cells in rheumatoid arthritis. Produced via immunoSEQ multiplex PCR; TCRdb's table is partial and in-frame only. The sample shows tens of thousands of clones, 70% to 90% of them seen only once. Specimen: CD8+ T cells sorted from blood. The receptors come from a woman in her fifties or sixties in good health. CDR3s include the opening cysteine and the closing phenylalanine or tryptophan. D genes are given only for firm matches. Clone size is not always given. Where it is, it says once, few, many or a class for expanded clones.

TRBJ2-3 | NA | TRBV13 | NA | CASSLFESFTDTQYF | TGTGCCAGCAGCTTATTTGAGAGTTTCACAGATACGCAGTATTTT
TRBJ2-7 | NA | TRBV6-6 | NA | CASSYHYEQYF | TGTGCCAGCAGTTACCACTACGAGCAGTACTTC
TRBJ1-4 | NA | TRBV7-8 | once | CASSPQGPDGEKLFF | TGTGCCAGCAGCCCCCAAGGGCCAGACGGGGAAAAACTGTTTTTT
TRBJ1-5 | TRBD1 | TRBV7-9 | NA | CASRGQGFNQPQHF | TGTGCCAGCAGAGGACAGGGTTTCAACCAGCCCCAGCATTTT
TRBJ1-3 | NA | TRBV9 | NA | CASSAGESGNTIYF | TGTGCCAGCAGCGCCGGAGAGTCTGGAAACACCATATATTTT
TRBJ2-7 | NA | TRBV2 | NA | CASTRQLSYEQYF | TGTGCCAGCACTAGACAGCTCTCCTACGAGCAGTACTTC
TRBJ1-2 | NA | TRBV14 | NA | CASSRARTDGYTF | TGTGCCAGCAGCCGGGCCCGGACGGACGGCTACACCTTC
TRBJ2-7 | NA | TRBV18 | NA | CASSPQSTYEQYF | TGTGCCAGCTCACCACAAAGCACCTACGAGCAGTACTTC
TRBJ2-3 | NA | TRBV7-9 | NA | CASSSLAGQVLADTQYF | TGTGCCAGCAGCTCCCTCGCGGGGCAAGTTTTGGCAGATACGCAGTATTTT
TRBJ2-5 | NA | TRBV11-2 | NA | CASSLEVMGWQETQYF | TGTGCCAGCAGCTTAGAAGTAATGGGTTGGCAAGAGACCCAGTACTTC
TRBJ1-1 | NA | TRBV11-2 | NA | CASSARLGSVWGTEAFF | TGTGCCAGCAGCGCTCGGTTAGGGAGCGTATGGGGCACTGAAGCTTTCTTT
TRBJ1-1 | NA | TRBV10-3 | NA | CAIKTDFSNTEAFF | TGTGCCATCAAGACCGACTTTTCGAACACTGAAGCTTTCTTT
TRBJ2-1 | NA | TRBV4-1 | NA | CASSQDPSVNEQFF | TGCGCCAGCAGCCAAGATCCGTCAGTAAATGAGCAGTTCTTC
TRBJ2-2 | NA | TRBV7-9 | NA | CASSLAPGELFF | TGTGCCAGCAGCTTAGCGCCCGGGGAGCTGTTTTTT
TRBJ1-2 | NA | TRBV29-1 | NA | CSVDWGSYGYTF | TGCAGCGTTGATTGGGGGAGCTATGGCTACACCTTC
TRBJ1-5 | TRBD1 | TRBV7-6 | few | CASSQGGGQPQHF | TGTGCCAGCAGCCAAGGGGGCGGCCAGCCCCAGCATTTT
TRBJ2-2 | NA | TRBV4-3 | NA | CASSPDSGTGELFF | TGCGCCAGCAGCCCCGATAGCGGCACCGGGGAGCTGTTTTTT
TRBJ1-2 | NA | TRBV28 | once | CASSSLGGGIYGYTF | TGTGCCAGCAGTTCCTTAGGGGGGGGAATCTATGGCTACACCTTC
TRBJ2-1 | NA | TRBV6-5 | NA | CASSYSSGNEQFF | TGTGCCAGCAGTTACTCGTCCGGGAATGAGCAGTTCTTC
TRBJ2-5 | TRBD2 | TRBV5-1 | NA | CASSFSGGAETQYF | TGCGCCAGCAGCTTTAGCGGGGGGGCAGAGACCCAGTACTTC
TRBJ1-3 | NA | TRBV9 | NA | CASSVAGAGNTIYF | TGTGCCAGCAGCGTAGCCGGGGCTGGAAACACCATATATTTT
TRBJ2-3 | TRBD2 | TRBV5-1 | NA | CASSQGLAGRADTQYF | TGCGCCAGCAGCCAGGGACTAGCGGGGCGCGCGGATACGCAGTATTTT
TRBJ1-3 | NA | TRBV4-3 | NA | CASSQDTGTSGNTIYF | TGCGCCAGCAGCCAAGATACAGGGACCTCTGGAAACACCATATATTTT
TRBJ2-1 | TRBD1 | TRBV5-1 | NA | CASSLGGTGSNNEQFF | TGCGCCAGCAGCTTGGGGGGGACAGGATCGAATAATGAGCAGTTCTTC